This TCR beta chain comes out of a study of T cell repertoires in cytomegalovirus infection. TCRdb processed the reads anew with MiXCR; each CDR3 protein has one entry. This table has 450,000 to 600,000 distinct CDR3 sequences, more than 30% appearing once. V was clipped by 6 bases and J by 3 bases, with 12 bases between them. There are 13 residues in the CDR3. The germline gives CDR1 LNHDA, CDR2 SQIVND (reference sequence). To note about this clonotype: No antigen is known for it.

The sample here was cultured PBMCs, taken from culture after CMV antigen stimulation. This chain joins TRBV19 and TRBJ2-7, with D possibly TRBD1 on 6 matching bases. The TCR originated in a human donor in good health (CMV status not recorded). Some clones in this sample may be carry-over from other donors' samples. CDR3 region: CASSTGTYYEQYF. In DNA, the CDR3 is TGTGCCAGTAGCACCGGGACATACTACGAGCAGTACTTC.